This is a list of T cell receptor beta chains from one sample in a study of neurological immune-mediated disorders. One entry per CDR3 protein results from TCRdb running MiXCR on the 5' RACE reads. The profile covers tens of thousands of distinct CDR3 sequences, with 15% to 20% appearing a single time and 15% to 17% taken by the ten largest. Sequencing was performed on PBMCs. These receptors came from a woman aged 40 to 49 in good health. CDR3s include the opening cysteine and the closing phenylalanine or tryptophan. A D gene is named only where the DNA matches it firmly. Size tells how often a clone was seen (once, few, many) or the class of an expanded clone, and some rows leave it out.

j_call: TRBJ2-3
d_call: .
clone_size: few
v_call: TRBV9
cdr3_nt: TGTGCCAGCAGCGTAGACCCTACAGATACGCAGTATTTT
cdr3_aa: CASSVDPTDTQYF

j_call: TRBJ2-7
d_call: .
clone_size: .
v_call: TRBV30
cdr3_nt: TGTGCCTGGAGTACCCAGGTTTACGAGCAGTACTTC
cdr3_aa: CAWSTQVYEQYF

j_call: TRBJ2-3
d_call: .
clone_size: many
v_call: TRBV7-2
cdr3_nt: TGTGCCAGCAGCTTAGTGTCCGTGGGGCCAGATACGCAGTATTTT
cdr3_aa: CASSLVSVGPDTQYF

j_call: TRBJ2-5
d_call: .
clone_size: once
v_call: TRBV20-1
cdr3_nt: TGCAGTGCTAGAGATCAAGGAAGAGGGGGGGCTAGGGAGACCCAGAACTTC
cdr3_aa: CSARDQGRGGARETQNF

j_call: TRBJ2-3
d_call: .
clone_size: many
v_call: TRBV10-3
cdr3_nt: TGTGCCATCAGCGCGACGGCCACTAGCACAGATACGCAGTATTTT
cdr3_aa: CAISATATSTDTQYF

j_call: TRBJ2-3
d_call: TRBD2
clone_size: many
v_call: TRBV2
cdr3_nt: TGTGCCAGCAGTGAGGGGCGGGGGGCAGATACGCAGTATTTT
cdr3_aa: CASSEGRGADTQYF

j_call: TRBJ2-5
d_call: TRBD2
clone_size: many
v_call: TRBV25-1
cdr3_nt: TGTGCCAGCAGCTCCATATTAGCGGGGGGCGGGGAGACCCAGTACTTC
cdr3_aa: CASSSILAGGGETQYF

j_call: TRBJ2-3
d_call: .
clone_size: few
v_call: TRBV30
cdr3_nt: TGTGCCTGGAGCACAGGTGGGAGCACAGATACGCAGTATTTT
cdr3_aa: CAWSTGGSTDTQYF

j_call: TRBJ2-5
d_call: .
clone_size: many
v_call: TRBV7-3
cdr3_nt: TGTGCCAGCAGCTCCAGGCCGGACCCAACAGAGACCCAGTACTTC
cdr3_aa: CASSSRPDPTETQYF

j_call: TRBJ1-1
d_call: .
clone_size: many
v_call: TRBV3-1
cdr3_nt: TGTGCCAGCAGACAAGACAGGCTGAACACTGAAGCTTTCTTT
cdr3_aa: CASRQDRLNTEAFF

j_call: TRBJ2-3
d_call: .
clone_size: .
v_call: TRBV20-1
cdr3_nt: TGCAGTGCGGAATACACAGATACGAAGTATTTT
cdr3_aa: CSAEYTDTKYF